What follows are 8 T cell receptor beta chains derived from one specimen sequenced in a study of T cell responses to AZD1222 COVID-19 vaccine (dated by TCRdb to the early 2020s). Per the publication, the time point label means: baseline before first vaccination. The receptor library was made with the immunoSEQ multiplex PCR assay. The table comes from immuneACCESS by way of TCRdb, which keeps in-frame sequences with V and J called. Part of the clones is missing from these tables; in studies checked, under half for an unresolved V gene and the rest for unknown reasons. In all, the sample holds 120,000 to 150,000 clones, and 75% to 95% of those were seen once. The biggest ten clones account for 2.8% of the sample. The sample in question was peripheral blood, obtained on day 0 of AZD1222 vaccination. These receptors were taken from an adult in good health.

CDR3 sequence (DNA): TGTGCCAGTAGTGCGCGACTCCAAAACTATGGCTACACCTTC. Amino acid sequence: CASSARLQNYGYTF. The chain uses TRBV19 and TRBJ1-2; D ambiguous. This CDR3 comprises 14 residues. The germline V gene has CDR1 LNHDA and CDR2 SQIVND (reference sequence). V was trimmed by 5 bases and J by 2 bases, leaving 12 bases between them. Full variable domain (rest looked up from reference TRBV19 and TRBJ1-2): DGGITQSPKYLFRKEGQNVTLSCEQNLNHDAMYWYRQDPGQGLRLIYYSQIVNDFQKGDIAEGYSVSREKKESFPLTVTSAQKNPTAFYLCASSARLQNYGYTFGSGTRLTVV.

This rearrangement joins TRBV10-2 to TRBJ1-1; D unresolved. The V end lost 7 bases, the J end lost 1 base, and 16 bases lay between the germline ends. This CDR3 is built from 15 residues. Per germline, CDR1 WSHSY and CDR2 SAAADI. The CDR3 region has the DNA TGCGCCAGCATCATGGTAAATCCCACGAACACTGAAGCTTTCTTT. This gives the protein CASIMVNPTNTEAFF.

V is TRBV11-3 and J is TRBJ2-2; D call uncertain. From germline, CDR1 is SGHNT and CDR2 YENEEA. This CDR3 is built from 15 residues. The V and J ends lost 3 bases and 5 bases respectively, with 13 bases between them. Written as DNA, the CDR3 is TGTGCCAGCAGCTTGGCAAGAGGACCTACCGGGGAGCTGTTTTTT. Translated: CASSLARGPTGELFF. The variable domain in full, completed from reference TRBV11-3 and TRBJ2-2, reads EAGVVQSPRYKIIEKKQPVAFWCNPISGHNTLYWYLQNLGQGPELLIRYENEEAVDDSQLPKDRFSAERLKGVDSTLKIQPAELGDSAVYLCASSLARGPTGELFFGEGSRLTVL.

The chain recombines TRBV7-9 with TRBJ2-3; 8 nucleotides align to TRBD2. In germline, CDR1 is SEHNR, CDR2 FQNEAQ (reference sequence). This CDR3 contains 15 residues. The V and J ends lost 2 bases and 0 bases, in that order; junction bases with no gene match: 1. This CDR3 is CASSLRGGSTDTQYF. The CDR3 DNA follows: TGTGCCAGCAGCTTACGGGGGGGTAGCACAGATACGCAGTATTTT.

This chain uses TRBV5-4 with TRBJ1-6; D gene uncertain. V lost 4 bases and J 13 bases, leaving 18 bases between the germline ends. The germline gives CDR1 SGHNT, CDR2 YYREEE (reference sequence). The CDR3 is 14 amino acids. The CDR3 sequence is CASSSDGPGGPLHF. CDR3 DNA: TGTGCCAGCAGCAGTGACGGGCCCGGCGGGCCCCTCCACTTT.

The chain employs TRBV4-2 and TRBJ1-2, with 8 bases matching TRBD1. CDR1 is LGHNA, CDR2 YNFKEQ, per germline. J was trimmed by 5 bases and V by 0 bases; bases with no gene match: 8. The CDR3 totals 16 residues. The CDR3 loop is CASSQDFDRGWYGYTF. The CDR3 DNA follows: TGTGCCAGCAGCCAAGATTTTGACAGGGGTTGGTATGGCTACACCTTC.

In nucleotides, the CDR3 is TGTGCCAGCGGAGGGGGGAGCAATCAGCCCCAGCATTTT. Translated, it gives CASGGGSNQPQHF. The chain has TRBV7-2 and TRBJ1-5, with D possibly being TRBD1 (6 bases). CDR1 SGHTA and CDR2 FQGNSA come from the germline V gene. The CDR3 is 13 amino acids. Trimming took off 8 bases at V and 1 base at J, with 9 bases between the two ends.

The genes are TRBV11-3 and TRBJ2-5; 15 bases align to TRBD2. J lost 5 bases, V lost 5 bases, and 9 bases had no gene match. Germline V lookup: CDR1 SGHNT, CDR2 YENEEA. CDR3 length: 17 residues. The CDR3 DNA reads TGTGCCAGCAGCCCACGGACTAGCGGGAGGGCCAGGGAGACCCAGTACTTC. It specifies CASSPRTSGRARETQYF.